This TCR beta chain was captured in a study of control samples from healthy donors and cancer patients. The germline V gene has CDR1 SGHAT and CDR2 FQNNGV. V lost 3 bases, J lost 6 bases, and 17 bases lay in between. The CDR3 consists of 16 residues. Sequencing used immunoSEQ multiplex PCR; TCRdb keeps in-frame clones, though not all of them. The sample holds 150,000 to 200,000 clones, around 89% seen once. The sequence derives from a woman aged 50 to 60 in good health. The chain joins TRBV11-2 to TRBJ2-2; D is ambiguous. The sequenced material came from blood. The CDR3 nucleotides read TGTGCCAGCAGCTTGGTGCGGTCACTGTCCCCCGGGGAGCTGTTTTTT. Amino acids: CASSLVRSLSPGELFF.